The 20 T cell receptor beta chains reported below all come from one sample, sequenced in a study of regulatory T cells in long-lasting Graves disease. Stated time point: newly diagnosed GD, antithyroid drugs for less than 3 months. Preparation of the TCR library used RNA extracted from PBMCs. TCR beta libraries were built with iRepertoire HTBI primers and Arm-PCR of CDR3 regions. MiXCR was run by TCRdb on the multiplex PCR reads, yielding one entry per CDR3 protein. The top ten hold 8.5% to 10% of the sample, which has about 540,000 distinct CDR3 sequences, roughly 14% seen once. The sample also formed part of further work on T cells in Graves' hyperthyroidism and ophthalmopathy.

The sequencing used peripheral blood mononuclear cells (PBMCs), collected at new diagnosis, from a patient treated with antithyroid drugs. Source of these receptors: a man aged 25 to 40 with Graves disease.

This clonotype was counted at least ten times. J is TRBJ2-3 and V is TRBV24-1; weak D call: TRBD2 (5 bases). V shed 0 bases and J shed 5 bases, with 17 bases lying between them. The germline CDR1 and CDR2 sequences are KGHDR and SFDVKD. The CDR3 consists of 17 residues. This CDR3 reads CATSDLEGSIHGDTQYF. The CDR3 DNA reads as TGTGCCACCAGTGATTTGGAGGGTTCGATCCATGGAGATACGCAGTATTTT.

This clonotype was counted many times. The chain couples TRBV20-1 to TRBJ2-2; 10 bases agree with TRBD1. J lost 8 bases, V lost 5 bases, and 17 bases had no gene match. The CDR3 is made up of 17 amino acids. Germline V lookup: CDR1 DFQATT, CDR2 SNEGSKA (reference sequence). For the CDR3, the DNA is TGCAGTGCTCGACCGTCGACCAGACAGGGGGCCGGTGGGGAGCTGTTTTTT. Its translation is CSARPSTRQGAGGELFF.

There are many counts of this clonotype. The chain couples TRBV7-2 to TRBJ2-6, with TRBD2 as a possible D gene (5 bases). The V gene lost 1 base and the J gene lost 0 bases, with 10 bases spanning the gap. Germline V gene data show CDR1 as SGHTA and CDR2 as FQGNSA. The CDR3 has 17 residues. As DNA, the CDR3 is TGTGCCAGCAGCTTAGTAGCCGGGAACTCTGGGGCCAACGTCCTGACTTTC. Protein sequence: CASSLVAGNSGANVLTF.

This clonotype has more than one count but fewer than ten. The chain combines TRBV11-2 with TRBJ2-7; TRBD1 or TRBD2 may be the D gene (5 bases each). This CDR3 region has 15 residues. The V end lost 5 bases, the J end lost 10 bases, and 24 bases lay between the germline ends. CDR1 is SGHAT and CDR2 is FQNNGV in the germline V gene. DNA for the CDR3: TGTGCCAGCAGCCCCTACGAGGGACCGCGGAAGCTTCAGTACTTC. Translation gives CASSPYEGPRKLQYF.

This clonotype was seen at least ten times. The V call is TRBV7-9, the J call TRBJ1-1; no definite D call. Germline assignment: CDR1 SEHNR and CDR2 FQNEAQ (reference sequence). CDR3 length: 16 amino acids. V was pared by 5 bases and J by 1 base, with 17 bases between. The CDR3 loop is CASSHPRVRENTEAFF. CDR3 DNA sequence: TGTGCCAGCAGCCACCCCAGAGTCCGTGAGAACACTGAAGCTTTCTTT.

This clonotype was recorded a few times. The CDR3 sequence is CASSEGDNLAKNIQYF. The DNA of the CDR3 is TGTGCCAGCAGTGAAGGAGACAACTTAGCCAAAAACATTCAGTACTTC. The J gene is TRBJ2-4, the V gene TRBV6-2 or TRBV6-3; D unresolved. The CDR3 length is 16 residues. The germline V and J ends were trimmed by 5 bases and 0 bases, with 14 bases remaining between them. In germline, CDR1 is MNHEY, CDR2 SVGEGT.

This clonotype occurred once. The rearrangement links TRBV7-6 to TRBJ2-4, with 12 positions matching TRBD2. The CDR3 has 16 residues. The ends lost 1 base at V and 9 bases at J; junction bases unmatched: 7. Germline V gene data show CDR1 as SGHVS and CDR2 as FNYEAQ. CDR3 coding DNA: TGTGCCAGCAGCTTAGGACTAGCGGGAGAGGAGGGCATTCAGTACTTC. Protein sequence: CASSLGLAGEEGIQYF.

J is TRBJ2-4 and V is TRBV7-9; D gene unclear. CDR1 is SEHNR, CDR2 FQNEAQ, per germline (reference sequence). The V end lost 0 bases, the J end lost 0 bases, and 9 bases lay between the germline ends. The CDR3 spans 16 residues. CDR3 protein: CASSLADVTAKNIQYF. CDR3 nucleotide sequence: TGTGCCAGCAGCTTAGCGGACGTTACAGCCAAAAACATTCAGTACTTC.

The table lists this clonotype with many counts. This chain connects TRBV12-3 or TRBV12-4 to TRBJ1-1; D remains ambiguous. The V end lost 8 bases, the J end lost 2 bases, and 12 bases lay between the germline ends. The CDR3 has 13 residues. DNA of the CDR3: TGTGCCAGCCACTCCAGGATCAACACTGAAGCTTTCTTT. It is translated as CASHSRINTEAFF.

This clonotype was seen ten or more times. The chain combines TRBV11-2 with TRBJ2-2; no clear D gene. V was trimmed by 5 bases and J by 0 bases, leaving 16 bases between them. CDR3 size: 17 residues. Germline CDR1 is SGHAT and CDR2 is FQNNGV. The CDR3 is CASSHLITEANTGELFF. CDR3 nucleotide sequence: TGTGCCAGCAGCCACCTTATTACTGAAGCGAACACCGGGGAGCTGTTTTTT.

The rearrangement joins TRBV12-3 or TRBV12-4 to TRBJ2-1, with 13 bases that match TRBD2. The J segment lost 3 bases and the V segment lost 6 bases, leaving 8 bases of the junction unmatched. This CDR3 has 17 residues. The CDR3 loop is CASSRTSGSQSYNEQFF. CDR3 DNA: TGTGCCAGCAGCCGGACTAGCGGGAGTCAAAGCTACAATGAGCAGTTCTTC.

The genes are TRBV2 and TRBJ2-4; tentatively, D is TRBD2 (5 bases). The CDR3 is 16 residues long. V was pared by 0 bases and J by 4 bases, with 13 bases between. CDR1 is SNHLY, CDR2 FYNNEI, per germline. The CDR3 loop reads CASSEARAPGKNIQYF. DNA of the CDR3: TGTGCCAGCAGTGAAGCTCGGGCCCCGGGGAAAAACATTCAGTACTTC.

This clonotype showed up many times. The chain links TRBV5-1 to TRBJ1-3; D is unresolved. The CDR3 sequence is 15 residues long. Germline CDR1 SGHRS, CDR2 YFSETQ. Trimming stripped 2 bases from V and 0 bases from J, with 9 bases between. The CDR3 DNA sequence: TGCGCCAGCAGCTTTGAGGGATACTCTGGAAACACCATATATTTT. Protein: CASSFEGYSGNTIYF.

The chain uses TRBV9 and TRBJ1-4; D unclear. This CDR3 region has 16 residues. V lost 0 bases and J lost 8, with 17 bases in between. Germline assignment: CDR1 SGDLS and CDR2 YYNGEE. In DNA form, the CDR3 reads TGTGCCAGCAGCGTAGAGGGAGAGGCCTTTGGAGAAAAACTGTTTTTT. It specifies CASSVEGEAFGEKLFF. The whole variable domain, filled in from reference TRBV9 and TRBJ1-4, reads DSGVTQTPKHLITATGQRVTLRCSPRSGDLSVYWYQQSLDQGLQFLIQYYNGEERAKGNILERFSAQQFPDLHSELNLSSLELGDSALYFCASSVEGEAFGEKLFFGSGTQLSVL.

This chain connects TRBV4-1 to TRBJ1-2; 7 bases line up with TRBD1. J gave up 8 bases and V 3 bases, and 9 bases lay outside the gene matches. The CDR3 covers 14 residues. Looked up from germline, CDR1 is MGHRA and CDR2 is YSYEKL. CDR3 loop: CASSHGTENKGYTF. The CDR3 bases are TGCGCCAGCAGCCATGGGACAGAGAATAAGGGCTACACCTTC.

This clonotype was counted a few times. The CDR3 nucleotides read TGTGCCAGCAGCCGCCGACTATTGCACGAGCAGTACTTC. It is translated as CASSRRLLHEQYF. This chain connects TRBV14 to TRBJ2-7, with D perhaps TRBD2 (5 bases). Per the germline V gene, CDR1 is SGHDN and CDR2 is FVKESK. This CDR3 is built from 13 residues. The V end lost 4 bases, the J end lost 5 bases, and 12 bases lay between the germline ends.

The chain employs TRBV6-2 or TRBV6-3 and TRBJ1-1; D may be TRBD1 (5 bases). CDR3 length: 13 amino acids. V lost 0 bases and J 9 bases, leaving 11 bases between the germline ends. Germline lookup yields CDR1 MNHEY and CDR2 SVGEGT. Here the CDR3 reads CASSYSGVSQAFF. The CDR3 DNA sequence: TGTGCCAGCAGTTACTCAGGGGTTTCCCAAGCTTTCTTT.

This clonotype was seen ten or more times. This sequence joins TRBV6-9 and TRBJ2-1, with 8 bases that match TRBD1. The V gene's germline CDR1 is MNHGY and CDR2 SVAAGI. The CDR3 contains 14 residues. V shed 3 bases, J shed 10 bases, and the junction held 8 bases outside the gene matches. The CDR3 sequence is CASSYGYRGNEQFF. The DNA for the CDR3 is TGTGCCAGCAGTTACGGGTACAGGGGGAACGAGCAGTTCTTC.

The chain carries TRBV9 and TRBJ2-1; 16 bases line up with TRBD2. CDR1 is SGDLS and CDR2 is YYNGEE in the germline V gene. This CDR3 has 16 residues. Trimming took 1 base from V and 12 from J; bases not matched to a gene: 7. The CDR3 DNA reads TGTGCCAGCAGCGTAAGTGGGACTAGCGGGAGGGACGCGCAGTTCTTC. Its protein product is CASSVSGTSGRDAQFF. The complete variable domain, with remaining parts taken from reference TRBV9 and TRBJ2-1, reads DSGVTQTPKHLITATGQRVTLRCSPRSGDLSVYWYQQSLDQGLQFLIQYYNGEERAKGNILERFSAQQFPDLHSELNLSSLELGDSALYFCASSVSGTSGRDAQFFGPGTRLTVL.

This clonotype occurred many times. The chain uses TRBV29-1 and TRBJ2-5; D might be TRBD2 (6 bases). CDR1 and CDR2 (germline): SQVTM, ANQGSEA. This CDR3 comprises 13 residues. The CDR3 DNA sequence: TGCACTACCAAGCGTCAGCGGGAAGAGACCCAGTACTTC. This translates into CTTKRQREETQYF.